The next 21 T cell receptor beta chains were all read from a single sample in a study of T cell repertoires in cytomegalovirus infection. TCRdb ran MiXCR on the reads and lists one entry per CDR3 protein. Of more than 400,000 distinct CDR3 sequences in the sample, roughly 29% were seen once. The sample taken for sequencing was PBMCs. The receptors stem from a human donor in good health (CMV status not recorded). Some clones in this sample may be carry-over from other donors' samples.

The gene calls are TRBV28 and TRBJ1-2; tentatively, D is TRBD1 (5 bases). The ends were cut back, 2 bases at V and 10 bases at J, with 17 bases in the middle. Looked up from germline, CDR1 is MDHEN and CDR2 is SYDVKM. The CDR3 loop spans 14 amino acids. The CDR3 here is CASSLSIQGFDYTF. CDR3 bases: TGTGCCAGCAGTTTAAGCATTCAGGGTTTCGACTACACCTTC.

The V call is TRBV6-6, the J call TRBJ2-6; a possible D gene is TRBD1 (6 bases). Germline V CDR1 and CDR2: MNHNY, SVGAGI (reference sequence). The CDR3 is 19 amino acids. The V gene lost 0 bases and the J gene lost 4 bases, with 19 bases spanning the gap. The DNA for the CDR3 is TGTGCCAGCAGTTACTCGAACAGGGCAGGGCTTTCCGGGGCCAACGTCCTGACTTTC. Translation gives CASSYSNRAGLSGANVLTF.

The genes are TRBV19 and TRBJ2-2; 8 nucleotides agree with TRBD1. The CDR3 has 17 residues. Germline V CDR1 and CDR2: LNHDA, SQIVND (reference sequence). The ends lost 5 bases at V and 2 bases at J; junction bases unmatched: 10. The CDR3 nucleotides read TGTGCCAGTAGTCCCCGAGACAGGGGTGGAAACACCGGGGAGCTGTTTTTT. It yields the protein CASSPRDRGGNTGELFF.

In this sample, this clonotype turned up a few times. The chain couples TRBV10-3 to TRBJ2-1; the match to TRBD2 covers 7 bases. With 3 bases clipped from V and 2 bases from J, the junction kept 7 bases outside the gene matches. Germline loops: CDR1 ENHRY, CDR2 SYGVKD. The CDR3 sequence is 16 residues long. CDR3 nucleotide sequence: TGTGCCATCAGTGATCTCTTACTAGCGACCTACAATGAGCAGTTCTTC. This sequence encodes CAISDLLLATYNEQFF.

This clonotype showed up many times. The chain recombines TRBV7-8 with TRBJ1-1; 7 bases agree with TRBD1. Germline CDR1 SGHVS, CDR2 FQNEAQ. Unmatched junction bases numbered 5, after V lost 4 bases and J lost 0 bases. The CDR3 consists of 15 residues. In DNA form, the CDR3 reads TGTGCCAGCAGCTCCAGGGGGGACATGAACACTGAAGCTTTCTTT. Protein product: CASSSRGDMNTEAFF.

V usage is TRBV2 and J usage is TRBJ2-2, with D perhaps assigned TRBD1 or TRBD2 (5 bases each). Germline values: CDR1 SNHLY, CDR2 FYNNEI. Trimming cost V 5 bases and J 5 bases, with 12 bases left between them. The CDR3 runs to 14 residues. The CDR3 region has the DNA TGTGCCAGCAGTCGGGACCAGTGGACCGGGGAGCTGTTTTTT. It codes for CASSRDQWTGELFF.

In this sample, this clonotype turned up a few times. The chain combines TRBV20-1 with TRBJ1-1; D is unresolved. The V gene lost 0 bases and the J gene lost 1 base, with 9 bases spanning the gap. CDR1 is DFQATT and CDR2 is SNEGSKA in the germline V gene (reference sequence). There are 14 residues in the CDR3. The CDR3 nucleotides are TGCAGTGCTAGAGATCCGTGGCAGAACACTGAAGCTTTCTTT. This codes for CSARDPWQNTEAFF.

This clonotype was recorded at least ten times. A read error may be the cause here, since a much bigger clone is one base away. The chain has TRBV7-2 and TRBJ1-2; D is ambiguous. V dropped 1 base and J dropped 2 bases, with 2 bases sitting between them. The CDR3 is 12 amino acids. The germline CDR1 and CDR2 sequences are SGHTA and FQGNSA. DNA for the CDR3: TGTGCCAGCAGCTTAGAGAACTATGGCTACACCTTC. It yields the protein CASSLENYGYTF.

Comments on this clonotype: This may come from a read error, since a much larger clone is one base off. CDR3 in amino acids: CARSPRPGTGSEYAQYF. The CDR3 bases are TGTGCCAGAAGCCCCCGTCCGGGGACAGGGTCGGAGTATGCGCAGTATTTT. The chain joins TRBV7-2 to TRBJ2-3; TRBD1 matches 9 bases. The trim removed 9 bases at V and 10 bases at J, leaving 23 bases unmatched. This CDR3 region has 17 residues. Germline CDR1 and CDR2: SGHTA and FQGNSA. Full variable domain (rest looked up from reference TRBV7-2 and TRBJ2-3): GAGVSQSPSNKVTEKGKDVELRCDPISGHTALYWYRQSLGQGLEFLIYFQGNSAPDKSGLPSDRFSAERTGGSVSTLTIQRTQQEDSAVYLCARSPRPGTGSEYAQYFGPGTRLTVL.

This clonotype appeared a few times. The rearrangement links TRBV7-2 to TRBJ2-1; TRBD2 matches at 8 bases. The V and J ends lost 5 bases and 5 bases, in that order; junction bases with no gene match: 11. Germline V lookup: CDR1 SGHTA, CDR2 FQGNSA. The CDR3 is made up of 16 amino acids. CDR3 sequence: CASSVMAAGADNEQFF. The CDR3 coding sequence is TGTGCCAGCAGCGTTATGGCAGCGGGAGCGGACAATGAGCAGTTCTTC.

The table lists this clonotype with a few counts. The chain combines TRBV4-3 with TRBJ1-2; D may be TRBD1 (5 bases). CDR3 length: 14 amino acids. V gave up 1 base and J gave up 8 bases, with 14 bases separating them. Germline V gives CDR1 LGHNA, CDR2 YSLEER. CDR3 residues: CASSQVSGEGGYTF. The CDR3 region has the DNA TGCGCCAGCAGCCAAGTGTCGGGGGAAGGGGGCTACACCTTC.

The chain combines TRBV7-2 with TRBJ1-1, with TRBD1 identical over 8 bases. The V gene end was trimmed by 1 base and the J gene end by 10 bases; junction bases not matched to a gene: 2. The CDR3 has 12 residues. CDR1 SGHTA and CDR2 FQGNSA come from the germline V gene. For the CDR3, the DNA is TGTGCCAGCAGCTTAGGGACAGGGCGAGCTTTCTTT. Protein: CASSLGTGRAFF.

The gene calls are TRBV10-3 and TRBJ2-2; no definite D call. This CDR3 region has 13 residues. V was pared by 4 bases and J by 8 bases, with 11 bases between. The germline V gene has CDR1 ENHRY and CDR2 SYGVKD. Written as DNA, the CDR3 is TGTGCCATCAGTGTGGGCGCCATGGGGGAGCTGTTTTTT. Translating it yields CAISVGAMGELFF.

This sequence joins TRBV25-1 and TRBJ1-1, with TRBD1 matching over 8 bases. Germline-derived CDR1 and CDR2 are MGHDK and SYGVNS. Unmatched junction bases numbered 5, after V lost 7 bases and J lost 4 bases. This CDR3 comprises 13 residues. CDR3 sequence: CASTRTGSTEAFF. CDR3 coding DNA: TGTGCCAGCACCAGGACAGGGAGCACTGAAGCTTTCTTT.

The CDR3 nucleotides read TGTGCCACCAACGGTTGGCAGACCCAGTACTTC. Protein product: CATNGWQTQYF. The chain carries TRBV6-2 or TRBV6-3 and TRBJ2-5; D ambiguous. The germline V and J ends were trimmed by 10 bases and 6 bases, with 12 bases remaining between them. CDR1 MNHEY and CDR2 SVGEGT come from the germline V gene. There are 11 residues in the CDR3.

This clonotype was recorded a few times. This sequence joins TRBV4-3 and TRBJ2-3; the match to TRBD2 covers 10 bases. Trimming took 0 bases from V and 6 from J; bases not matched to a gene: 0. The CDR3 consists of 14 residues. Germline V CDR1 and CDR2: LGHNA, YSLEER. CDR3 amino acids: CASSQELAGDTQYF. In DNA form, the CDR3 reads TGCGCCAGCAGCCAAGAACTAGCGGGGGATACGCAGTATTTT.

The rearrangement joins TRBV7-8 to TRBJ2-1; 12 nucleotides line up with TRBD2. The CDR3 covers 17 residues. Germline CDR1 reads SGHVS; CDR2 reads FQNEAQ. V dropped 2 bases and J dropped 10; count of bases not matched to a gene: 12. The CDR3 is CASSLSGLAGLSGEQFF. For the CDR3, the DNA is TGTGCCAGCAGCTTAAGCGGACTAGCGGGATTATCAGGAGAGCAGTTCTTC.

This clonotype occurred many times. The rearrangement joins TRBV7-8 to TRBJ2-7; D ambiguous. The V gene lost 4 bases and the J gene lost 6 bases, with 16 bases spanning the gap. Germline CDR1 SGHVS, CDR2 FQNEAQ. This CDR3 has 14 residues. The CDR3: CASSSSTSHREQYV. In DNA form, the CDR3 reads TGTGCCAGCAGCTCAAGTACGTCTCACCGCGAGCAGTACGTC.

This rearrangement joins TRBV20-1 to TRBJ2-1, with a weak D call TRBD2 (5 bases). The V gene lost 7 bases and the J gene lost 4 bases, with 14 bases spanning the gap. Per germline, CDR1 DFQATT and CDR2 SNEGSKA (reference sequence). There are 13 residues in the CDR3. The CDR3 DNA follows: TGCAGTGTGACTGCCGGGAAATACAATGAGCAGTTCTTC. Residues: CSVTAGKYNEQFF.

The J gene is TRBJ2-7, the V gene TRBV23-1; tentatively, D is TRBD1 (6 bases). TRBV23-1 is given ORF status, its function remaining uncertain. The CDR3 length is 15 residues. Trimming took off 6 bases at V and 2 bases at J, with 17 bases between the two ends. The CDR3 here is CASRLRTDITYEQYV. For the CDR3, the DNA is TGCGCCAGCAGACTTAGGACAGACATTACCTACGAGCAGTACGTC.

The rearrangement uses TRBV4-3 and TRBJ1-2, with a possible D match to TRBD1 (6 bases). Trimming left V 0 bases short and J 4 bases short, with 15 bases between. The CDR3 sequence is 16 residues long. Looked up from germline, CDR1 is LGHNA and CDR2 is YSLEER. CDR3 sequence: CASSQDGGQWGYGYTF. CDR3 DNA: TGCGCCAGCAGCCAAGATGGTGGACAGTGGGGCTATGGCTACACCTTC.